These 31 T cell receptor beta chains share one sample of origin, sequenced in a study of T cells in tuberculosis. The method was immunoSEQ multiplex PCR; TCRdb's version includes in-frame clones alone and lacks a portion of them. The sample consists of 30,000 to 35,000 clones, roughly nine tenths of them appearing once. Material: PBMCs. Receptor source: a donor between 10 and 35 years old with latent tuberculosis or without tuberculosis infection.

This chain connects TRBV7-6 to TRBJ2-1; D unclear. V gave up 1 base and J gave up 9 bases, with 7 bases separating them. The CDR3 has 12 amino acids. Germline V CDR1 and CDR2: SGHVS, FNYEAQ. CDR3 in amino acids: CASSLVLSEQFF. CDR3 bases: TGTGCCAGCAGCTTAGTGTTGAGTGAGCAGTTCTTC.

The chain recombines TRBV29-1 with TRBJ1-2, with D perhaps matching TRBD1 (6 bases). This CDR3 has 13 residues. V lost 3 bases and J lost 8, with 16 bases in between. Germline V gene data show CDR1 as SQVTM and CDR2 as ANQGSEA. Written as DNA, the CDR3 is TGCAGCGTTGAGAGGGGAGGGGGGAGCGGCTACACCTTC. It codes for CSVERGGGSGYTF.

The chain has TRBV6-4 and TRBJ2-1; 8 positions agree with TRBD2. In germline, CDR1 is MRHNA, CDR2 SNTAGT. The CDR3 has 15 amino acids. Trimming removed 6 bases from V and 2 bases from J; junction bases left unmatched: 6. The CDR3 spells CASSKAGEPYNEQFF. The CDR3 DNA reads TGTGCCAGCAGCAAAGCGGGAGAACCCTACAATGAGCAGTTCTTC.

V and J are TRBV20-1 and TRBJ2-7; a possible D gene is TRBD1 (6 bases). Germline V CDR1 and CDR2: DFQATT, SNEGSKA (reference sequence). This CDR3 has 11 residues. V gave up 5 bases and J gave up 3 bases, with 8 bases separating them. The CDR3: CSALDSYEQYF. The DNA of the CDR3 is TGCAGTGCTTTGGACAGCTACGAGCAGTACTTC.

This clone appeared once. V usage is TRBV5-6 and J usage is TRBJ1-1; 9 bases match TRBD1. There are 14 residues in the CDR3. Looked up from germline, CDR1 is SGHDT and CDR2 is YYEEEE. V lost 3 bases and J lost 3; bases outside the gene matches: 3. CDR3: CASSSTGGHTEAFF. The CDR3 region has the DNA TGTGCCAGCAGCTCGACAGGGGGTCACACTGAAGCTTTCTTT. The full variable domain, with the rest looked up from reference TRBV5-6 and TRBJ1-1, is DAGVTQSPTHLIKTRGQQVTLRCSPKSGHDTVSWYQQALGQGPQFIFQYYEEEERQRGNFPDRFSGHQFPNYSSELNVNALLLGDSALYLCASSSTGGHTEAFFGQGTRLTVV.

V gene TRBV7-2 combines with J gene TRBJ2-3; no reliable D call. This CDR3 is built from 12 residues. Per the germline V gene, CDR1 is SGHTA and CDR2 is FQGNSA. Trimming removed 4 bases from V and 2 bases from J, with 4 bases in between. The CDR3 nucleotides are TGTGCCAGCAGCTCCAACACAGATACGCAGTATTTT. It translates to CASSSNTDTQYF.

A single count supports this clone. The chain employs TRBV7-2 and TRBJ1-1; weak D call: TRBD1 (6 bases). The germline V and J ends were trimmed by 0 bases and 3 bases, with 11 bases remaining between them. Germline V CDR1 and CDR2: SGHTA, FQGNSA. This CDR3 has 15 amino acids. DNA for the CDR3: TGTGCCAGCAGCTTAGCAACAGGGTGGGACACTGAAGCTTTCTTT. It specifies CASSLATGWDTEAFF.

V gene TRBV9 combines with J gene TRBJ1-4; D not resolved. The CDR3 spans 15 residues. V was cut by 0 bases and J by 8 bases, with 14 bases left in between. Germline values: CDR1 SGDLS, CDR2 YYNGEE. CDR3 residues: CASSVEGRGGEKLFF. CDR3 nucleotide sequence: TGTGCCAGCAGCGTAGAGGGCCGGGGAGGAGAAAAACTGTTTTTT.

The chain combines TRBV28 with TRBJ1-2, with 7 bases lining up with TRBD1. J gave up 7 bases and V 0 bases, and 8 bases lay outside the gene matches. Germline V gene lookup returns CDR1 MDHEN and CDR2 SYDVKM. This CDR3 is built from 15 residues. The CDR3 DNA sequence: TGTGCCAGCAGTTTATGGTTCGGACAGGACTCTGGCTACACCTTC. This sequence encodes CASSLWFGQDSGYTF.

The V and J genes are TRBV7-2 and TRBJ1-5; 7 bases align to TRBD1. The CDR3 has 15 residues. Losses at the gene ends were 2 bases for V and 5 bases for J; bases not matched to a gene: 6. Looked up from germline, CDR1 is SGHTA and CDR2 is FQGNSA. CDR3 sequence: CASSLNTGVDQPQHF. DNA for the CDR3: TGTGCCAGCAGCTTAAATACAGGGGTGGATCAGCCCCAGCATTTT.

This clone was observed once. The chain joins TRBV14 to TRBJ2-7; weak D call: TRBD2 (6 bases). From germline, CDR1 is SGHDN and CDR2 FVKESK. The CDR3 is 17 residues long. Trimming took off 1 base at V and 0 bases at J, with 16 bases between the two ends. The CDR3 DNA is TGTGCCAGCAGCCAAGGCCAGCTCCGGGACTCCTCCTACGAGCAGTACTTC. Translating gives CASSQGQLRDSSYEQYF.

V usage is TRBV18 and J usage is TRBJ2-4, with TRBD1 identical over 9 bases. The germline V gene encodes CDR1 KGHSH and CDR2 LQKENI. V shed 3 bases and J 0 bases; nucleotides not matched to a gene: 6. The length of the CDR3 is 17 residues. CDR3 in DNA: TGTGCCAGCTCACCCCCGGGACAGGGATTAGCCAAAAACATTCAGTACTTC. It is translated as CASSPPGQGLAKNIQYF. Combining the CDR3 with reference TRBV18 and TRBJ2-4 gives the whole variable domain NAGVMQNPRHLVRRRGQEARLRCSPMKGHSHVYWYRQLPEEGLKFMVYLQKENIIDESGMPKERFSAEFPKEGPSILRIQQVVRGDSAAYFCASSPPGQGLAKNIQYFGAGTRLSVL.

The chain has TRBV10-3 and TRBJ1-5, with D unresolved. Between the trimmed V and J ends, which lost 7 bases and 1 base, there was a span of 11 bases. The CDR3 is made up of 14 amino acids. Germline V CDR1 and CDR2: ENHRY, SYGVKD. The CDR3 DNA sequence: TGTGCCATCATAGAAACTAGGAGCAATCAGCCCCAGCATTTT. This sequence encodes CAIIETRSNQPQHF.

The chain employs TRBV4-2 and TRBJ1-1, with 9 nucleotides matching TRBD1. The CDR3 is 17 residues long. The V and J ends lost 3 bases and 1 base, in that order; junction bases with no gene match: 9. Germline V lookup: CDR1 LGHNA, CDR2 YNFKEQ. In DNA, the CDR3 is TGTGCCAGCAGCCATGGACAGGGGAGCGAAGGGAACACTGAAGCTTTCTTT. It yields the protein CASSHGQGSEGNTEAFF.

CDR3 loop: CASSLESGGIEAFF. The CDR3 bases are TGTGCCAGCAGCTTAGAATCAGGGGGAATTGAAGCTTTCTTT. This chain joins TRBV11-2 and TRBJ1-1, with 7 nucleotides matching TRBD1. This CDR3 has 14 amino acids. Germline loops: CDR1 SGHAT, CDR2 FQNNGV. J was trimmed by 7 bases and V by 0 bases; bases with no gene match: 5. Complete variable domain (other parts from reference TRBV11-2 and TRBJ1-1): EAGVAQSPRYKIIEKRQSVAFWCNPISGHATLYWYQQILGQGPKLLIQFQNNGVVDDSQLPKDRFSAERLKGVDSTLKIQPAKLEDSAVYLCASSLESGGIEAFFGQGTRLTVV.

V gene TRBV18 combines with J gene TRBJ1-1, with TRBD1 as a possible D gene (6 bases). Trimming removed 6 bases at V and 5 bases at J, with 16 bases between. The CDR3 consists of 14 residues. CDR1 is KGHSH, CDR2 LQKENI, per germline. The CDR3 loop is CASSPNRDGTEAFF. In nucleotides, the CDR3 is TGTGCCAGCTCGCCTAACAGGGATGGGACTGAAGCTTTCTTT.

V and J are TRBV11-2 and TRBJ1-2; 7 positions match TRBD1. J lost 2 bases, V lost 6 bases, and 3 bases had no gene match. The CDR3 runs 13 residues. The V gene's germline CDR1 is SGHAT and CDR2 FQNNGV. CDR3 nucleotides: TGTGCCAGCAGTGGGACAGCGAACTATGGCTACACCTTC. Translation: CASSGTANYGYTF.

This rearrangement joins TRBV7-9 to TRBJ1-6; no clear D. CDR3 length: 15 amino acids. CDR1 and CDR2 from the germline V gene are SEHNR and FQNEAQ (reference sequence). V shed 1 base and J shed 9 bases, with 13 bases lying between them. CDR3 DNA: TGTGCCAGCAGCTTAGGGGCGGGGAGCGGTTCACCCCTCCACTTT. The encoded protein is CASSLGAGSGSPLHF. The full variable domain, its missing parts supplied by reference TRBV7-9 and TRBJ1-6, is DTGVSQNPRHKITKRGQNVTFRCDPISEHNRLYWYRQTLGQGPEFLTYFQNEAQLEKSRLLSDRFSAERPKGSFSTLEIQRTEQGDSAMYLCASSLGAGSGSPLHFGNGTRLTVT.

The V gene is TRBV29-1, the J gene TRBJ2-7; the match to TRBD2 covers 7 bases. J lost 5 bases, V lost 4 bases, and 8 bases had no gene match. Per germline, CDR1 SQVTM and CDR2 ANQGSEA. The CDR3 is 13 residues long. In DNA, the CDR3 is TGCAGCGTTGGGTTCCAGGGAGGGAACGAGCAGTACTTC. It translates to CSVGFQGGNEQYF.

The gene calls are TRBV27 and TRBJ2-2; 13 bases match TRBD2. V shed 2 bases, J shed 4 bases, and the junction held 16 bases outside the gene matches. CDR3 length: 21 amino acids. Per the germline V gene, CDR1 is MNHEY and CDR2 is SMNVEV (reference sequence). The CDR3 coding sequence is TGTGCCAGCAGTTTACTTACGGATGTGACTAGCGGGGGGCCGATCACCGGGGAGCTGTTTTTT. The encoded protein is CASSLLTDVTSGGPITGELFF.

This clone was seen a few times. The gene calls are TRBV28 and TRBJ1-6, with TRBD1 as a possible D gene (5 bases). Looked up from germline, CDR1 is MDHEN and CDR2 is SYDVKM. Deletions cut 3 bases from V and 7 bases from J, with 16 bases between. The CDR3 loop spans 16 amino acids. The DNA for the CDR3 is TGTGCCAGCAGTTTGTTGCCTCCGGGGGTGAATTCACCCCTCCACTTT. It is translated as CASSLLPPGVNSPLHF. The full variable domain, completed using reference TRBV28 and TRBJ1-6, is DVKVTQSSRYLVKRTGEKVFLECVQDMDHENMFWYRQDPGLGLRLIYFSYDVKMKEKGDIPEGYSVSREKKERFSLILESASTNQTSMYLCASSLLPPGVNSPLHFGNGTRLTVT.

The chain links TRBV6-5 to TRBJ2-7; 11 nucleotides line up with TRBD2. J gave up 6 bases and V 7 bases, and 8 bases lay outside the gene matches. Looked up from germline, CDR1 is MNHEY and CDR2 is SVGAGI. The CDR3 contains 14 residues. The CDR3 bases are TGTGCCAGCACTTCACTAGCGGGAGACCGCGAGCAGTACTTC. Its translation: CASTSLAGDREQYF.

The chain joins TRBV7-2 to TRBJ2-5; no clear D gene. There are 14 residues in the CDR3. Deletions cut 1 base from V and 4 bases from J, with 10 bases between. Germline-derived CDR1 and CDR2 are SGHTA and FQGNSA. CDR3 DNA sequence: TGTGCCAGCAGCTTAGACAGAGATCGAGAGACCCAGTACTTC. This codes for CASSLDRDRETQYF.

This rearrangement joins TRBV27 to TRBJ2-7; D not resolved. This CDR3 is 14 amino acids long. Deletions cut 7 bases from V and 0 bases from J, with 13 bases between. Per germline, CDR1 MNHEY and CDR2 SMNVEV (reference sequence). The CDR3 here is CASTPTSYSYEQYF. CDR3 DNA sequence: TGTGCCAGCACCCCGACATCATACTCCTACGAGCAGTACTTC.

The chain joins TRBV7-9 to TRBJ1-1; TRBD1 aligns across 8 bases. The length of the CDR3 is 16 residues. Germline V CDR1 and CDR2: SEHNR, FQNEAQ (reference sequence). V trimming: 1 base; J trimming: 7 bases; junction bases outside the gene matches: 11. CDR3 in DNA: TGTGCCAGCAGCTTAGATTCCGGGACAGGACGGGTTGAAGCTTTCTTT. It encodes CASSLDSGTGRVEAFF.

The gene calls are TRBV4-3 and TRBJ1-2; 8 nucleotides agree with TRBD1. Germline V gene sequence: CDR1 LGHNA, CDR2 YSLEER. V trimming: 0 bases; J trimming: 4 bases; junction bases outside the gene matches: 13. This CDR3 spans 18 amino acids. The CDR3 DNA is TGCGCCAGCAGCCAAGAACTCGGGGGACAGGAGGGATTCTATGGCTACACCTTC. Translating it yields CASSQELGGQEGFYGYTF.

The rearrangement joins TRBV9 to TRBJ2-5; D perhaps matches TRBD2 (5 bases). The CDR3 extends over 15 amino acids. V lost 3 bases and J 7 bases, leaving 19 bases between the germline ends. CDR1 is SGDLS and CDR2 is YYNGEE in the germline V gene. The CDR3, as DNA: TGTGCCAGCAGCGCCGACCTCACTAGGAGTGGGACCCAGTACTTC. This translates into CASSADLTRSGTQYF.

CDR3 region: CSAGGQGSRNEQFF. CDR3 coding DNA: TGCAGCGCGGGAGGGCAGGGTAGTCGCAATGAGCAGTTCTTC. The rearrangement joins TRBV29-1 to TRBJ2-1; 8 positions match TRBD2. V gave up 7 bases and J gave up 6 bases; unmatched junction bases: 11. The CDR3 runs 14 residues. CDR1 is SQVTM and CDR2 is ANQGSEA in the germline V gene.

This rearrangement joins TRBV10-2 to TRBJ2-1; 9 bases match TRBD2. The ends lost 0 bases at V and 7 bases at J; junction bases unmatched: 4. CDR1 and CDR2 (germline): WSHSY, SAAADI. There are 15 residues in the CDR3. CDR3 sequence (DNA): TGCGCCAGCAGTGAGTCGGCGGGGGGGCTTAATGAGCAGTTCTTC. It is translated as CASSESAGGLNEQFF.

V gene TRBV7-2 combines with J gene TRBJ2-3, with 14 bases that match TRBD2. CDR3 length: 19 amino acids. The ends lost 0 bases at V and 2 bases at J; junction bases unmatched: 7. Germline V gives CDR1 SGHTA, CDR2 FQGNSA. CDR3 nucleotide sequence: TGTGCCAGCAGCTTAGCGCTGGGGGGACTAGCGGGGGTCACAGATACGCAGTATTTT. Translation: CASSLALGGLAGVTDTQYF.

The rearrangement links TRBV6-1 to TRBJ1-1; a weak D match, TRBD1 (6 bases). Trimming took off 6 bases at V and 5 bases at J, with 16 bases between the two ends. This CDR3 comprises 14 residues. Germline CDR1 MNHNS, CDR2 SASEGT. The CDR3 sequence: CASSRDTGGTEAFF. The CDR3 DNA reads as TGTGCCAGCAGCAGGGACACCGGCGGAACTGAAGCTTTCTTT.